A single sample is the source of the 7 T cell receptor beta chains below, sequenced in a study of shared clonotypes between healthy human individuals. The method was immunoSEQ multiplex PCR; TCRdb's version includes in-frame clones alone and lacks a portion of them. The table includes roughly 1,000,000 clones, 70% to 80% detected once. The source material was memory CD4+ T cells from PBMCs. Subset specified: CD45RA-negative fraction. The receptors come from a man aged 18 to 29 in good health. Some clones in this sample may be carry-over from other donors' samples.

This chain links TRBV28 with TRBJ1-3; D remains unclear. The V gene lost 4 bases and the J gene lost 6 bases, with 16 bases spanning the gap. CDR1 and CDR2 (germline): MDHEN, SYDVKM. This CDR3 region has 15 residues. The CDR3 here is CASSSPQWGTNTIYF. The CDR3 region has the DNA TGTGCCAGCAGTTCCCCACAGTGGGGTACAAACACCATATATTTT.

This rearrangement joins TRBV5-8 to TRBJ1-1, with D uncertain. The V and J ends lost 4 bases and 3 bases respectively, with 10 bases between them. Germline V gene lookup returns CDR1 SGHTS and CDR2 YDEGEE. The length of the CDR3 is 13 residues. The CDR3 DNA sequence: TGTGCCAGCAGCATCCCCCAGTACACTGAAGCTTTCTTT. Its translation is CASSIPQYTEAFF. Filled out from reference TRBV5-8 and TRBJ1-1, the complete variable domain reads EAGVTQSPTHLIKTRGQQATLRCSPISGHTSVYWYQQALGLGLQFLLWYDEGEERNRGNFPPRFSGRQFPNYSSELNVNALELEDSALYLCASSIPQYTEAFFGQGTRLTVV.

The CDR3 sequence: CASSADRPGGYTF. CDR3 nucleotides: TGTGCCAGCAGTGCGGACCGACCGGGCGGCTACACCTTC. The V and J genes are TRBV6-6 and TRBJ1-2, with unresolved D. CDR1 is MNHNY, CDR2 SVGAGI, per germline (reference sequence). Deletions cut 5 bases from V and 8 bases from J, with 15 bases between. The CDR3 loop spans 13 amino acids.

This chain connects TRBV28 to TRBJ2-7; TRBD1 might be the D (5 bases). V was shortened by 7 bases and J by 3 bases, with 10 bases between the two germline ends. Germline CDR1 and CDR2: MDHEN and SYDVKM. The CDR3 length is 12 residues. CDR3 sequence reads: CASTDRDYEQYF. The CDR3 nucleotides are TGTGCCAGCACCGACAGAGACTACGAGCAGTACTTC.

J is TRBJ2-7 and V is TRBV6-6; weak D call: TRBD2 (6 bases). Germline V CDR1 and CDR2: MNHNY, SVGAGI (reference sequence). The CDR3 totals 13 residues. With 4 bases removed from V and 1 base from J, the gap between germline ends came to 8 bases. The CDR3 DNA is TGTGCCAGCAGTTTCGGGAGTTCCTACGAGCAGTACTTC. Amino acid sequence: CASSFGSSYEQYF.

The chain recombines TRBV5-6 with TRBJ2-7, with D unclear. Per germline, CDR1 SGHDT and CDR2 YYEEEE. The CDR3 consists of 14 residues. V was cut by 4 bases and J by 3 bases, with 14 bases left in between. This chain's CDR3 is CASSRLGRNYEQYF. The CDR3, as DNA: TGTGCCAGCAGCCGATTGGGCAGGAACTACGAGCAGTACTTC.

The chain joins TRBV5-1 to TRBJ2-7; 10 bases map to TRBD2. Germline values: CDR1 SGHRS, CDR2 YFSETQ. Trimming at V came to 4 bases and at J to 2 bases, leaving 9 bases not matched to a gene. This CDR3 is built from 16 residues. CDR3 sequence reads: CASSATTSGPTYEQYF. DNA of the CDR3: TGCGCCAGCAGCGCCACGACTAGCGGGCCTACCTACGAGCAGTACTTC.